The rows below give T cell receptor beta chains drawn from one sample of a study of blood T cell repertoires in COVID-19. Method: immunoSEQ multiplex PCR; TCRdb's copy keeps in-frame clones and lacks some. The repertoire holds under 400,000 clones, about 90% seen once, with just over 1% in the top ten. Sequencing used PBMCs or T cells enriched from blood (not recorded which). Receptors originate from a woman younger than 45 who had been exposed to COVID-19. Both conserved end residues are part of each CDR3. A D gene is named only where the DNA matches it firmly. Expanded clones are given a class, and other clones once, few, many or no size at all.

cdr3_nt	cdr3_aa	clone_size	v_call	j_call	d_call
TGTGCCAGCAGTTACACCCAGGGTCTATACGAGCAGTACTTC	CASSYTQGLYEQYF	.	TRBV6-5	TRBJ2-7	.
TGTGCCAGTAGTATGAGGGTCAGCGGGAGGGAAAGCTACGAGCAGTACTTC	CASSMRVSGRESYEQYF	.	TRBV19	TRBJ2-7	TRBD2
TGTGCCAGCAGCATGTTGACAGGGGCTGGAAACACCATATATTTT	CASSMLTGAGNTIYF	.	TRBV11-2	TRBJ1-3	TRBD1
TGCAGTGCTAGTGGGGACAAGCGCACAGATACGCAGTATTTT	CSASGDKRTDTQYF	.	TRBV20-1	TRBJ2-3	.
TGTGCCAGCAGACTAGGGTCCGGTAGCGGAAACGCTTCCTACAATGAGCAGTTCTTC	CASRLGSGSGNASYNEQFF	.	TRBV7-3	TRBJ2-1	.
TGTGCCAGCAGCTTATTCGCACAAGGCTTAGGAGGCTCCTACGAGCAGTACTTC	CASSLFAQGLGGSYEQYF	.	TRBV11-2	TRBJ2-7	.
TGTGCCAGAGGACAGTTCAGCTACGAGCAGTACTTC	CARGQFSYEQYF	.	TRBV2	TRBJ2-7	.
TGTGCCAGCGCGAAATCAGGGGATCTGAACACTGAAGCTTTCTTT	CASAKSGDLNTEAFF	once	TRBV11-2	TRBJ1-1	.
TGCGCCAGCAGCGTTCCAGGGGGTAGCACAGATACGCAGTATTTT	CASSVPGGSTDTQYF	.	TRBV5-1	TRBJ2-3	TRBD1
TGTGCCAGCAGCTTGGAGGGGACAGCAATCTATGGCTACACCTTC	CASSLEGTAIYGYTF	once	TRBV5-5	TRBJ1-2	TRBD1
TGTGCCAGCAGCCCCACTCGGGACAGGTACTCCTACGAGCAGTACTTC	CASSPTRDRYSYEQYF	.	TRBV28	TRBJ2-7	TRBD1
TGCGCCAGCAGCTTGATGGACAGGCAAGAGACCCAGTACTTC	CASSLMDRQETQYF	.	TRBV5-1	TRBJ2-5	TRBD1
TGTGCCATCGGGACAGGGACGGATCAGCCCCAGCATTTT	CAIGTGTDQPQHF	.	TRBV27	TRBJ1-5	TRBD1
TGTGCCAGCCAATTTCCGCCGGGACAGGGAAGGGAGACCCAGTACTTC	CASQFPPGQGRETQYF	.	TRBV7-8	TRBJ2-5	TRBD1
TGTGCCAGCAGGCCAATTCTGGAGCGGGAGAGGGACCAGTACTTC	CASRPILERERDQYF	.	TRBV7-9	TRBJ2-5	TRBD2
TGTGCCAGCAGCGTAAGGGAGGGGACAGGGGATGTCTACGAGCAGTACTTC	CASSVREGTGDVYEQYF	.	TRBV9	TRBJ2-7	TRBD1
TGTGCCAGCAGACTCAATCCGGGACAGGGACCCAGGAGCGGCTCCTACAATGAGCAGTTCTTC	CASRLNPGQGPRSGSYNEQFF	once	TRBV28	TRBJ2-1	TRBD1
TGTGCCAGCAGTGCCCTAGCGGGCAGTTCGAACACCGGGGAGCTGTTTTTT	CASSALAGSSNTGELFF	.	TRBV6-4	TRBJ2-2	TRBD2
TGTGCCAGCAGCCAAGCCACTCTAGCGGGAGGGACAGATACGCAGTATTTT	CASSQATLAGGTDTQYF	.	TRBV3-1/TRBV3-2	TRBJ2-3	TRBD2
TGTGCCAGCAGTCGACTAGCGGGAGGGCCCCACGAGCAGTACTTC	CASSRLAGGPHEQYF	.	TRBV27	TRBJ2-7	TRBD2
TGTGCCAGCAGCTTACTAGCGGGGAGGGATGTAGATACGCAGTATTTT	CASSLLAGRDVDTQYF	.	TRBV7-9	TRBJ2-3	TRBD2
TGTGCCAGCAGCTTAGCGCCCGGGACTAGCCCCAATGAGCAGTTCTTC	CASSLAPGTSPNEQFF	.	TRBV7-6	TRBJ2-1	TRBD2
TGTGCCAGCAGCCAACATACAGGGGGCGCAAATGAGCAGTTCTTC	CASSQHTGGANEQFF	.	TRBV14	TRBJ2-1	TRBD1
TGTGCCAGTAGTCGTTCTAACCGAAACACCGGGGAGCTGTTTTTT	CASSRSNRNTGELFF	once	TRBV19	TRBJ2-2	.
TGTGCCACCGCCGGGGGAGGAGGCTATGGCTACACCTTC	CATAGGGGYGYTF	.	TRBV24-1	TRBJ1-2	.
TGTGCCAGCAGCTCTTCTTACGGTGAAGCTTTCTTT	CASSSSYGEAFF	few	TRBV7-9	TRBJ1-1	.
TGTGCCAGCAGTTCACCCTCCGGGACAGGGATACCTGAAGCTTTCTTT	CASSSPSGTGIPEAFF	.	TRBV28	TRBJ1-1	TRBD1
TGCAGTGCTCCCGATCAGCCCCAGCATTTT	CSAPDQPQHF	.	TRBV20-1	TRBJ1-5	.
TGTGCCAGCAGATACAGGGGTGGCTACACCTTC	CASRYRGGYTF	.	TRBV6-5	TRBJ1-2	TRBD1
TGTGCCAGCAGTTACAGTCCCCGGGAGACCCAGTACTTC	CASSYSPRETQYF	once	TRBV6-5	TRBJ2-5	.
TGCGCCAGCAGCCCCTCCCAGGGGGAGCAGTTCTTC	CASSPSQGEQFF	.	TRBV4-1	TRBJ2-1	.